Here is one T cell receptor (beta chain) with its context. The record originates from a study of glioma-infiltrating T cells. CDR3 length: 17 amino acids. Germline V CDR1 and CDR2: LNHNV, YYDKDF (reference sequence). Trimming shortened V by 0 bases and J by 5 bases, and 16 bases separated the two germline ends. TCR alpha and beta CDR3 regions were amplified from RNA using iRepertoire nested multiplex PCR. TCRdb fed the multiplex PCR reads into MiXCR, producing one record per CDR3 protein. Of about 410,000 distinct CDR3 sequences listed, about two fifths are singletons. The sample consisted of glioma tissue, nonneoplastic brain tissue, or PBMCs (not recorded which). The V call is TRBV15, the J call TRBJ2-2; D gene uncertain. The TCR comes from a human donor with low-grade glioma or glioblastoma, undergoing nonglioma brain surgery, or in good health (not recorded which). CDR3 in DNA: TGTGCCACCAGCAGAGACGGGCCCTACCTCGGGACCGGGGAGCTGTTTTTT. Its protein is CATSRDGPYLGTGELFF.